This T cell receptor beta chain emerged from a study of T-cell reconstitution after alpha-beta-depleted transplantation in children. In its sample, this clonotype was seen a few times. As yet, its antigen is unknown. Study conclusions and caveats: There were reportedly several hundred expanded graft clones from which alpha-beta T cells came about two months after transplant.

The TCRbeta library was prepared with unique molecular identifiers. TCRdb ran MiXCR on the PCR reads and lists one entry per CDR3 protein. The sample consists of approximately 110,000 distinct CDR3 sequences, 20% to 25% of them appearing once. Trimming left V 0 bases short and J 1 base short, with 2 bases between. This CDR3 contains 13 residues. From germline, CDR1 is ENHRY and CDR2 SYGVKD. The gene calls are TRBV10-3 and TRBJ2-3; D unclear. The sequences come from PBMCs, mostly from graft donor cells, collected 180 days after TCRalphabeta/CD19-depleted stem cell transplant. This clonotype originated in a male patient between 2 and 15 years old who had a stem cell transplant for chronic granulomatous disease, so the T cells may come from the graft donor. The CDR3 spells CAISESGTDTQYF. The CDR3 DNA is TGTGCCATCAGTGAGTCGGGCACAGATACGCAGTATTTT.